What follows are 9 T cell receptor beta chains derived from one specimen sequenced in a study of control samples from healthy donors and cancer patients. Sequencing used immunoSEQ multiplex PCR; TCRdb keeps in-frame clones, though not all of them. The profile shows about 180,000 clones, roughly 89% of them singletons. The sequencing sample was made of blood. Receptors originate from a woman in her fifties or sixties in good health.

The chain is built from TRBV6-6 and TRBJ2-2; 15 nucleotides agree with TRBD2. Germline-derived CDR1 and CDR2 are MNHNY and SVGAGI (reference sequence). CDR3 length: 19 residues. Unmatched junction bases numbered 14, after V lost 5 bases and J lost 7 bases. In nucleotides, the CDR3 is TGTGCCAGCAGTCCAAGCCCCGGGACTAGCGGGAGGTCTGGCGGGGAGCTGTTTTTT. It translates to CASSPSPGTSGRSGGELFF.

The chain is built from TRBV28 and TRBJ2-5; 7 bases align to TRBD2. The CDR3 sequence is 14 residues long. V trimming: 6 bases; J trimming: 4 bases; junction bases outside the gene matches: 8. Germline CDR1 MDHEN, CDR2 SYDVKM. The CDR3: CASSNAGVGETQYF. CDR3 coding DNA: TGTGCCAGCAGCAACGCGGGAGTAGGAGAGACCCAGTACTTC.

The J gene is TRBJ2-1, the V gene TRBV7-9; D might be TRBD2 (6 bases). Germline V CDR1 and CDR2: SEHNR, FQNEAQ (reference sequence). With 5 bases removed from V and 12 bases from J, the gap between germline ends came to 14 bases. The CDR3 has 12 amino acids. The CDR3 DNA sequence: TGTGCCAGCAGCCCTGCGGGGTATGGGCAGTTCTTC. Protein product: CASSPAGYGQFF.

In regard to this clone: Different DNA sequences within this sample yield the same CDR3. The V and J genes are TRBV7-3 and TRBJ1-2, with D perhaps matching TRBD1 (6 bases). Per the germline V gene, CDR1 is SGHTA and CDR2 is FQGTGA. V was trimmed by 5 bases and J by 2 bases, leaving 9 bases between them. This CDR3 spans 13 amino acids. The CDR3 coding sequence is TGTGCCAGCAGCCCAGGACAGAACTATGGCTACACCTTC. Translated: CASSPGQNYGYTF.

The chain carries TRBV5-1 and TRBJ1-1, with TRBD1 matching 10 bases. V was clipped by 4 bases and J by 4 bases; unmatched bases: 4. Germline CDR1 is SGHRS and CDR2 is YFSETQ. The CDR3 sequence is 14 residues long. The CDR3 protein is CASSPTGGGTEAFF. CDR3 in DNA: TGCGCCAGCAGCCCGACAGGGGGCGGCACTGAAGCTTTCTTT.

This chain joins TRBV6-2 or TRBV6-3 and TRBJ1-6; 7 bases align to TRBD1. CDR1 is MNHEY and CDR2 is SVGEGT in the germline V gene. This CDR3 comprises 19 residues. V shed 0 bases and J 0 bases; nucleotides not matched to a gene: 8. In DNA form, the CDR3 reads TGTGCCAGCAGTTACTCCTTGGACAGGCCGAGCTCCTATAATTCACCCCTCCACTTT. It translates to CASSYSLDRPSSYNSPLHF.

The chain is built from TRBV5-1 and TRBJ2-5; D is perhaps TRBD1 (5 bases). Trimming removed 2 bases from V and 3 bases from J, with 11 bases in between. This CDR3 comprises 14 residues. Germline V gene lookup returns CDR1 SGHRS and CDR2 YFSETQ. The CDR3, as DNA: TGCGCCAGCAGCTTTCTCCCAGGGAAAGAGACCCAGTACTTC. It encodes CASSFLPGKETQYF.

Worth noting for this clone: Other DNA sequences of this sample code for an identical CDR3. CDR3 region: CASCGGSPNEKLFF. CDR3 nucleotides: TGTGCCAGTTGCGGGGGATCCCCTAATGAAAAACTGTTTTTT. The V call is TRBV28, the J call TRBJ1-4; the D gene is possibly TRBD1 (5 bases). CDR3 length: 14 amino acids. Trimming stripped 9 bases from V and 3 bases from J, with 14 bases between. Germline V CDR1 and CDR2: MDHEN, SYDVKM.

This clone occurred a few times. The rearrangement joins TRBV29-1 to TRBJ1-2, with D possibly TRBD1 on 6 matching bases. In germline, CDR1 is SQVTM, CDR2 ANQGSEA. There are 16 residues in the CDR3. V lost 5 bases to trimming and J lost 0 bases, with 19 bases between them. The CDR3 protein is CSVLSFSGAANYGYTF. CDR3 sequence (DNA): TGCAGCGTTCTCTCTTTTTCGGGGGCTGCTAACTATGGCTACACCTTC.